One T cell receptor beta chain is described in this entry. TCRdb reprocessed the RACE reads via MiXCR and lists one record per CDR3 protein. The sample yields 250,000 to 300,000 distinct CDR3 sequences, over 7.5% seen once. Documented time point: pre-sensitization, week 0. Indicated treatment: therapeutic diphenylcyclopropenone sensitization with weekly scalp DPC. Each patch test followed a blood draw. The entry originates in a study of human T cells and chemical hapten exposure. Across the study: Upper-back patch tests with 0.01% DPC were read at 6 days. It was small differences in pooled library volume that mainly caused per-sample TCR yields to vary.

Germline lookup yields CDR1 SGHTA and CDR2 FQGTGA. V lost 6 bases and J lost 2, with 16 bases in between. There are 15 residues in the CDR3. Sequenced here: whole blood, sampled in connection with sensitization to the hapten diphenylcyclopropenone (DPC). This TCR came from a man between 18 and 29 years old with alopecia areata. Some clones in this sample may be carry-over from other donors' samples. The genes are TRBV7-3 and TRBJ1-1; D uncertain. Written as DNA, the CDR3 is TGTGCCAGCAGGTCAACCCCGGGCACAAACACTGAAGCTTTCTTT. As protein: CASRSTPGTNTEAFF.